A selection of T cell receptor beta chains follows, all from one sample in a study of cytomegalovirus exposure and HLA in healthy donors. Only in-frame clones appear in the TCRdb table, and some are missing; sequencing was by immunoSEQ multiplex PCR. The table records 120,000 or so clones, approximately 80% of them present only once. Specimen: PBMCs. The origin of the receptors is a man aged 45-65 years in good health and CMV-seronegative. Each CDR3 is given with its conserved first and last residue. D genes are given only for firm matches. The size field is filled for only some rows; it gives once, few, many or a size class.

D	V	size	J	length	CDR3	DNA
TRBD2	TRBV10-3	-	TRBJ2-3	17	CAISGRTSGGVTDTQYF	TGTGCCATCAGTGGGAGGACTAGCGGGGGGGTTACAGATACGCAGTATTTT
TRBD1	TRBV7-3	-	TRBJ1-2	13	CASSLSTGGGYTF	TGTGCCAGCAGCCTATCCACAGGGGGCGGCTACACCTTC
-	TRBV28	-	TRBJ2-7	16	CASIPSQDRLSYEQYF	TGTGCCAGCATCCCCTCACAGGATCGGTTATCTTACGAGCAGTACTTC
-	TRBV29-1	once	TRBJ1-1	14	CSVGGLLLNTEAFF	TGCAGCGTTGGGGGACTGCTGTTGAACACTGAAGCTTTCTTT
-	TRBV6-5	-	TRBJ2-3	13	CASRTLTTDTQYF	TGTGCCAGCAGGACACTGACAACCGATACGCAGTATTTT
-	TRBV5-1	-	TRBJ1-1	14	CASSLTGMNTEAFF	TGCGCCAGCAGCTTGACAGGTATGAACACTGAAGCTTTCTTT
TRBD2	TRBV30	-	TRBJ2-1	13	CAWSGLAANEQFF	TGTGCCTGGAGTGGTCTAGCGGCCAATGAGCAGTTCTTC
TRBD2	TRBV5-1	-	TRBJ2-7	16	CASSLVVAGSFYEQYF	TGCGCCAGCAGCTTGGTGGTAGCGGGGTCCTTCTACGAGCAGTACTTC
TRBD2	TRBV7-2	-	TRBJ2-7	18	CASSLATSGRSTPYEQYF	TGTGCCAGCAGCTTAGCCACTAGCGGGAGGTCGACCCCCTACGAGCAGTACTTC
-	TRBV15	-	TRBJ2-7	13	CAAGAAANLEQYF	TGTGCCGCTGGGGCGGCGGCTAACCTCGAGCAGTACTTC
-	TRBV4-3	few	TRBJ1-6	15	CASSARYRFDSPLHF	TGCGCCAGCAGCGCCCGGTACAGGTTCGATTCACCCCTCCACTTT
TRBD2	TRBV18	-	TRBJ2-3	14	CASSLAGGLDTQYF	TGTGCCAGCTCACTAGCGGGAGGTTTGGATACGCAGTATTTT
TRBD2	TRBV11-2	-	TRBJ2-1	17	CASSFGFGLAGGNEQFF	TGTGCCAGCAGCTTTGGATTCGGGCTAGCGGGAGGTAATGAGCAGTTCTTC
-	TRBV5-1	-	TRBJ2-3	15	CASSSSDTSTDTQYF	TGCGCCAGCAGCTCCTCGGACACCAGCACAGATACGCAGTATTTT
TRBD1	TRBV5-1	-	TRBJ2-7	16	CASSLGAGTGVHEQYF	TGCGCCAGCAGCTTGGGGGCCGGGACAGGGGTTCACGAGCAGTACTTC
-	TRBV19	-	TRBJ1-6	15	CASSTTGTDNSPLHF	TGTGCCAGTAGTACCACGGGAACAGATAATTCACCCCTCCACTTT
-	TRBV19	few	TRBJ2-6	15	CASSTTGSGANVLTF	TGTGCCAGTAGTACCACAGGTAGTGGGGCCAACGTCCTGACTTTC
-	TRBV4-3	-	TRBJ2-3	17	CASSQETGVGWTDTQYF	TGCGCCAGCAGCCAAGAAACAGGTGTGGGATGGACAGATACGCAGTATTTT
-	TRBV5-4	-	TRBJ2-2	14	CASSPLPGTGELFF	TGTGCCAGCAGCCCCCTCCCCGGGACCGGGGAGCTGTTTTTT
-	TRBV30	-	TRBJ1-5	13	CAWSRQGNQPQHF	TGTGCCTGGAGTCGACAGGGCAATCAGCCCCAGCATTTT
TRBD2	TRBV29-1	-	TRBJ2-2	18	CSVGRIGLAGGLDGELFF	TGCAGCGTTGGCCGAATAGGACTAGCGGGGGGCCTGGACGGGGAGCTGTTTTTT
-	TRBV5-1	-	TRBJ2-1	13	CASSLIRDNEQFF	TGCGCCAGCAGCTTGATTCGGGACAATGAGCAGTTCTTC
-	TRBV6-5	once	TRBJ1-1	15	CASSYSGVWNTEAFF	TGTGCCAGCAGTTATTCAGGGGTATGGAACACTGAAGCTTTCTTT